Shown below are 28 T cell receptor beta chains from a single sample sequenced in a study of T cells after yellow fever vaccination. TCRdb re-called the 5' RACE reads with MiXCR, one entry per CDR3 protein. This table has nearly 350,000 distinct CDR3 sequences, roughly 8% appearing once. Specimen: PBMCs, collected roughly 46 days after the first yellow fever vaccination. Receptor source: a man between 18 and 35 years old who received the YFV17D yellow fever vaccine.

The chain uses TRBV15 and TRBJ2-7; weak D call: TRBD2 (6 bases). From germline, CDR1 is LNHNV and CDR2 YYDKDF (reference sequence). The length of the CDR3 is 14 residues. Trimming cost V 2 bases and J 3 bases, with 11 bases left between them. In nucleotides, the CDR3 is TGTGCCACCAGCAGACCGGGACTGATCTACGAGCAGTACTTC. It encodes CATSRPGLIYEQYF.

V gene TRBV20-1 combines with J gene TRBJ2-5, with D possibly TRBD1 on 7 matching bases. Looked up from germline, CDR1 is DFQATT and CDR2 is SNEGSKA (reference sequence). V shed 6 bases and J shed 4 bases, with 21 bases lying between them. The CDR3 covers 15 residues. The CDR3 DNA reads TGCAGTGCGGCGAGAGGGGGCGGGGACCTAGAGACCCAGTACTTC. This codes for CSAARGGGDLETQYF.

This chain joins TRBV5-1 and TRBJ2-5; the D gene is possibly TRBD1 (5 bases). Trimming cost V 3 bases and J 3 bases, with 15 bases left between them. CDR3 length equals 15 residues. The germline gives CDR1 SGHRS, CDR2 YFSETQ. The CDR3 DNA follows: TGCGCCAGCAGCTACTCGCAGGGATCCAAAGAGACCCAGTACTTC. Translated, it gives CASSYSQGSKETQYF.

The chain employs TRBV29-1 and TRBJ1-2; no clear D. Trimming cost V 6 bases and J 4 bases, with 6 bases left between them. This CDR3 is built from 10 residues. The V gene's germline CDR1 is SQVTM and CDR2 ANQGSEA. The CDR3 nucleotides are TGCAGCGTAGACGGCTATGGCTACACCTTC. Its translation is CSVDGYGYTF.

The V gene is TRBV3-1, the J gene TRBJ2-1, with D tentatively TRBD1 (6 bases). CDR1 and CDR2 from the germline V gene are LGHDT and YNNKEL (reference sequence). The CDR3 is made up of 17 amino acids. V dropped 1 base and J dropped 0 bases, with 13 bases sitting between them. CDR3 in DNA: TGTGCCAGCAGCCAAGGCTGGGGACAAAACTCCTACAATGAGCAGTTCTTC. Protein: CASSQGWGQNSYNEQFF.

The chain couples TRBV12-3 or TRBV12-4 to TRBJ2-7, with D maybe TRBD2 (6 bases). V lost 2 bases and J 6 bases, leaving 17 bases between the germline ends. The CDR3 loop spans 15 amino acids. The CDR3: CASSLRQALGGEQYF. The DNA of the CDR3 is TGTGCCAGCAGTTTAAGGCAGGCCCTCGGGGGCGAGCAGTACTTC.

This clonotype was seen only a few times. This rearrangement joins TRBV24-1 to TRBJ2-1, with 11 bases aligning to TRBD2. CDR1 and CDR2 from the germline V gene are KGHDR and SFDVKD. This CDR3 spans 12 amino acids. The junction had 0 bases not matched to a gene; V was cut back by 9 bases and J by 6 bases. The CDR3 reads CATGTSGNEQFF. The CDR3 region has the DNA TGTGCCACCGGGACTAGCGGCAATGAGCAGTTCTTC.

The V call is TRBV6-5, the J call TRBJ1-4; D is perhaps TRBD1 (6 bases). There are 15 residues in the CDR3. Trimming removed 3 bases at V and 8 bases at J, with 16 bases between. Germline V lookup: CDR1 MNHEY, CDR2 SVGAGI. This CDR3 reads CASSYSTGLREKLFF. DNA of the CDR3: TGTGCCAGCAGTTATTCCACAGGGTTAAGAGAAAAACTGTTTTTT.

The chain uses TRBV3-1 and TRBJ1-4, with a weak D call TRBD1 (5 bases). Germline values: CDR1 LGHDT, CDR2 YNNKEL (reference sequence). Trimming left V 0 bases short and J 15 bases short, with 17 bases between. This CDR3 spans 14 amino acids. As DNA, the CDR3 is TGTGCCAGCAGCCAAGAACCCCGGGACTTCGCGATGTTTTTT. It codes for CASSQEPRDFAMFF. Complete variable domain (other parts from reference TRBV3-1 and TRBJ1-4): DTAVSQTPKYLVTQMGNDKSIKCEQNLGHDTMYWYKQDSKKFLKIMFSYNNKELIINETVPNRFSPKSPDKAHLNLHINSLELGDSAVYFCASSQEPRDFAMFFGSGTQLSVL.

In this sample, this clonotype turned up many times. The chain recombines TRBV14 with TRBJ2-3; maybe TRBD1 (5 bases). Germline values: CDR1 SGHDN, CDR2 FVKESK. V was shortened by 1 base and J by 0 bases, with 14 bases between the two germline ends. The CDR3 has 17 amino acids. The CDR3 spells CASSQVGARESTDTQYF. The CDR3 nucleotides are TGTGCCAGCAGCCAAGTCGGAGCCAGGGAAAGCACAGATACGCAGTATTTT. The variable domain in full, completed from reference TRBV14 and TRBJ2-3, reads EAGVTQFPSHSVIEKGQTVTLRCDPISGHDNLYWYRRVMGKEIKFLLHFVKESKQDESGMPNNRFLAERTGGTYSTLKVQPAELEDSGVYFCASSQVGARESTDTQYFGPGTRLTVL.

This chain joins TRBV6-5 and TRBJ2-3, with D unclear. Trimming left V 0 bases short and J 2 bases short, with 9 bases between. The germline V gene has CDR1 MNHEY and CDR2 SVGAGI. The CDR3 spans 15 residues. The CDR3: CASSYSPRSTDTQYF. CDR3 in DNA: TGTGCCAGCAGTTACTCCCCTAGATCCACAGATACGCAGTATTTT.

In its sample, this clonotype was seen a few times. The V and J genes are TRBV20-1 and TRBJ1-4; 9 bases agree with TRBD1. CDR1 is DFQATT and CDR2 is SNEGSKA in the germline V gene (reference sequence). Trimming cost V 5 bases and J 8 bases; bases outside gene matches: 9. This CDR3 comprises 14 residues. The CDR3 coding sequence is TGCAGTGCTCCCGACAGGGGGGGAGGCGAAAAACTGTTTTTT. Protein: CSAPDRGGGEKLFF.

This clonotype appeared a few times. The chain employs TRBV28 and TRBJ2-3; D unclear. CDR1 MDHEN and CDR2 SYDVKM come from the germline V gene. V dropped 1 base and J dropped 2 bases, with 4 bases sitting between them. This CDR3 has 13 residues. CDR3 loop: CASSLYATDTQYF. CDR3 coding DNA: TGTGCCAGCAGTTTATACGCCACAGATACGCAGTATTTT.

This clonotype was recorded a few times. The chain couples TRBV12-3 or TRBV12-4 to TRBJ2-7; D possibly corresponds to TRBD2 (7 bases). The CDR3 consists of 16 residues. Trimming took off 3 bases at V and 1 base at J, with 16 bases between the two ends. The CDR3 nucleotides read TGTGCCAGCAGTTTGGGCCACAGGGAGGGATCCTACGAGCAGTACTTC. This encodes CASSLGHREGSYEQYF.

About this clonotype: A junction end diverges from the germline sequence, so it may reflect a read error. The V gene is TRBV20-1, the J gene TRBJ2-1, with 16 bases lining up with TRBD2. The length of the CDR3 is 18 residues. Germline-derived CDR1 and CDR2 are DFQATT and SNEGSKA (reference sequence). This chain's CDR3 is CCATGTSGGAGSYNEQFF. As DNA, the CDR3 is TGCTGTGCAACCGGGACTAGCGGGGGGGCAGGGTCCTACAATGAGCAGTTCTTC.

This clonotype was detected ten times or more. The chain couples TRBV6-1 to TRBJ2-2; D ambiguous. This CDR3 contains 16 residues. The ends were cut back, 10 bases at V and 0 bases at J, with 18 bases in the middle. Germline CDR1 reads MNHNS; CDR2 reads SASEGT. The CDR3 DNA reads as TGTGCCAACAGCGTGGGGTATCTAGCGAACACCGGGGAGCTGTTTTTT. This gives the protein CANSVGYLANTGELFF.

In this sample, this clonotype turned up a few times. The V and J genes are TRBV4-3 and TRBJ1-3; D ambiguous. The CDR3 contains 18 residues. Germline loops: CDR1 LGHNA, CDR2 YSLEER. Trimming took 0 bases from V and 0 from J, leaving 15 bases between them. CDR3 region: CASSQEQDFFFSGNTIYF. CDR3 sequence (DNA): TGCGCCAGCAGCCAAGAGCAGGACTTCTTTTTCTCTGGAAACACCATATATTTT.

The V call is TRBV20-1, the J call TRBJ1-6; no clear D. Germline CDR1 DFQATT, CDR2 SNEGSKA (reference sequence). This CDR3 has 21 residues. V was cut by 0 bases and J by 5 bases, with 29 bases left in between. The CDR3 nucleotides read TGCAGTGCTAGAGATAGTTTGACTGGAGGCTGGGAGGGTATGCATAATTCACCCCTCCACTTT. Amino acid sequence: CSARDSLTGGWEGMHNSPLHF.

This clonotype was seen ten or more times. The chain uses TRBV12-3 or TRBV12-4 and TRBJ1-1; D is perhaps TRBD1 (5 bases). Trimming stripped 7 bases from V and 1 base from J, with 19 bases between. This CDR3 spans 16 amino acids. The CDR3 sequence: CASTPDGGGANTEAFF. In nucleotides, the CDR3 is TGTGCCAGCACCCCGGACGGCGGAGGGGCGAACACTGAAGCTTTCTTT.

In regard to this clonotype: One end of the junction does not line up with germline, which may come from a read error. The rearrangement links TRBV20-1 to TRBJ1-5, with 7 bases identical to TRBD1. CDR3 length equals 16 residues. Germline V gene data show CDR1 as DFQATT and CDR2 as SNEGSKA (reference sequence). The CDR3 region is CCARRGAGGSNQPQHF. The CDR3 coding sequence is TGCTGTGCTAGAAGGGGGGCAGGGGGATCCAATCAGCCCCAGCATTTT.

The chain uses TRBV20-1 and TRBJ2-7; no clear D. The CDR3 is made up of 12 amino acids. Deletions cut 3 bases from V and 4 bases from J, with 10 bases between. Germline CDR1 and CDR2: DFQATT and SNEGSKA (reference sequence). This CDR3 reads CSASRLLYEQYF. CDR3 nucleotides: TGCAGTGCTAGTCGCCTTCTTTACGAGCAGTACTTC.

The chain combines TRBV4-3 with TRBJ2-5; D is uncertain. The CDR3 contains 13 residues. V gave up 2 bases and J gave up 2 bases, with 6 bases separating them. Germline V gene lookup returns CDR1 LGHNA and CDR2 YSLEER. As DNA, the CDR3 is TGCGCCAGCAGCCAAAGCAGGCAAGAGACCCAGTACTTC. As protein: CASSQSRQETQYF.

This clonotype was recorded a few times. V gene TRBV20-1 combines with J gene TRBJ2-5, with D possibly being TRBD1 (5 bases). From germline, CDR1 is DFQATT and CDR2 SNEGSKA (reference sequence). Trimming removed 5 bases at V and 1 base at J, with 11 bases between. There are 13 residues in the CDR3. CDR3 DNA sequence: TGCAGTGCTCGCATACAGGCCCAAGAGACCCAGTACTTC. Its translation: CSARIQAQETQYF.

This clonotype was found many times. The CDR3 sequence: CASSVQGTYNEQFF. The CDR3 DNA reads TGTGCCAGCAGCGTACAGGGAACCTACAATGAGCAGTTCTTC. V gene TRBV5-4 combines with J gene TRBJ2-1, with TRBD1 as a possible D gene (6 bases). Trimming took 4 bases from V and 2 from J, leaving 10 bases between them. This CDR3 comprises 14 residues. Germline V gives CDR1 SGHNT, CDR2 YYREEE (reference sequence).

This rearrangement joins TRBV20-1 to TRBJ2-3; D unclear. Per germline, CDR1 DFQATT and CDR2 SNEGSKA (reference sequence). V was trimmed by 5 bases and J by 6 bases, leaving 9 bases between them. The CDR3 is 11 residues long. The CDR3 reads CSAGELDTQYF. The CDR3, as DNA: TGCAGTGCTGGCGAGCTGGATACGCAGTATTTT.

This clonotype occurred a few times. V usage is TRBV4-2 and J usage is TRBJ2-3; a possible D gene is TRBD2 (5 bases). Germline CDR1 and CDR2: LGHNA and YNFKEQ. This CDR3 has 15 residues. Trimming stripped 0 bases from V and 2 bases from J, with 9 bases between. The CDR3 bases are TGTGCCAGCAGCCAAGAATCCGGGGACACAGATACGCAGTATTTT. Translated: CASSQESGDTDTQYF.

The chain joins TRBV3-1 to TRBJ2-7; D perhaps matches TRBD1 (5 bases). Germline V gene data show CDR1 as LGHDT and CDR2 as YNNKEL (reference sequence). V lost 4 bases to trimming and J lost 6 bases, with 13 bases between them. The CDR3 contains 13 residues. CDR3 nucleotide sequence: TGTGCCAGCAGCCTGACAGAGTACGGCGAGCAGTACGTC. This translates into CASSLTEYGEQYV.

Comment on this clonotype: At one end the junction does not follow the germline gene, possibly because of a read error. The chain is built from TRBV7-7 and TRBJ1-5; D gene uncertain. The germline CDR1 and CDR2 sequences are SSHAT and FNYEAQ (reference sequence). CDR3 length: 15 amino acids. CDR3 amino acids: CASSSTGPYNQPQHF. The CDR3 DNA reads as TGTGCTAGCAGTTCGACGGGCCCTTACAATCAGCCCCAGCATTTT.